This T cell receptor beta chain was recorded in a study of response to subunit inactivated influenza vaccine (dated by TCRdb to about 2018). Some background on the complete study: To follow how T cells responded to a trivalent subunit inactivated influenza vaccine, the researchers relied on deep quantitative profiling of the T cell receptor repertoire. The study at large found these results: The authors proposed that each seasonal influenza vaccination may bring in only a limited number of new T cells.

In this sample, this clonotype turned up many times. It lacks a known antigen. Base-call qualities are not available, and no considerably larger clone is one nucleotide away. Library construction relied on RT-PCR. The sequencing machine was an Illumina HiSeq 2500. In TCRdb, the public reads were trimmed at Q25 with fastp and aligned with MiXCR, with productive beta chains retained. Here each entry gathers all rows of one CDR3 protein and keeps the most common genes and DNA. The sample includes some 550,000 distinct CDR3 sequences, with 20% to 25% observed a single time. The ten largest make up 2.8% of the sample. V is cut by 2 bases and J by 5 bases, and the space between the germline ends is 15 bases. CDR1 SGHTA and CDR2 FQGTGA were looked up in the germline V gene. From the cysteine through the phenylalanine, the CDR3 covers 16 amino acids. Left in the record is the CDR3 DNA by itself, 48 bases read in frame from the first base.

The sample was also reused in another study, on T cells expressing NK-cell markers. From the second report: TCR beta cDNA libraries were made by 5'RACE template switching that added a universal primer site and unique molecular identifiers. About 8 donors provided sorted CD3+CD56+NKG2C+, CD3+CD56+NKG2C- and CD3+CD56-NKG2C+ T-cell subsets, whose TCR beta-chain repertoires were profiled. Seven of the eight sequenced donors were HCMV-seropositive and one was HCMV-seronegative. To restrict sorting to alphabetaTCR-expressing T cells, an anti-gammadeltaTCR antibody was added in several experiments. In five to seven donors, the dominant CD3+CD56+NKG2C+ clonotypes were among the top 10 CD8+ clonotypes and accounted for about 1.0-7.0% of CD8+ T cells. Those dominant clonotypes were again the most abundant among CD3+CD56-NKG2C+ cells in four donors, at roughly 25-60.1%. Whether the expanded NKG2C-expressing T cell clones were specific for HCMV antigens was left unclear. Randomly selected healthy volunteers, three men and five women, were used as the eight sequenced donors. HCMV serostatus was determined by detecting HCMV-specific IgG in serum with a commercial ELISA kit. Ficoll density gradient centrifugation was used to isolate peripheral blood mononuclear cells from blood. CD4+ and CD8+ T cells were isolated from PBMC by magnetic immunoseparation with Miltenyi isolation kits. cDNA synthesis was primed from the TCR beta constant segment and was followed by two successive PCR amplification steps. The libraries were sequenced on Illumina HiSeq 2000/2500, MiSeq or NextSeq, producing 2 x 150 bp reads. MIGEC was used to demultiplex reads and group reads by UMI, and MiTCR was used to assemble and quantify clonotypes. To exclude erroneous sequences, only TCR cDNA sequences supported by at least two reads were retained. The tcR package was used for downstream repertoire analysis, and clonotypes were matched between fractions using CDR3 nucleotide sequence together with V segment. VDJmatch was used to annotate antigen specificity against VDJdb, with one amino acid substitution in CDR3 permitted.

The receptor chain draws on TRBV7-3 and TRBJ2-2; no D segment can be confidently identified. The receptor comes from a man in his fifties or sixties who received an inactivated influenza vaccine. Donor details come from another sample of the same person, matched by shared clones. This specimen was CD4+ T cells sorted from PBMCs, taken about 13 days after vaccination. The base sequence is TGTGCCAGCAGCTTAGGCACAGCACCCCGGACCGGGGAGCTGTTTTTT. Its protein is CASSLGTAPRTGELFF.